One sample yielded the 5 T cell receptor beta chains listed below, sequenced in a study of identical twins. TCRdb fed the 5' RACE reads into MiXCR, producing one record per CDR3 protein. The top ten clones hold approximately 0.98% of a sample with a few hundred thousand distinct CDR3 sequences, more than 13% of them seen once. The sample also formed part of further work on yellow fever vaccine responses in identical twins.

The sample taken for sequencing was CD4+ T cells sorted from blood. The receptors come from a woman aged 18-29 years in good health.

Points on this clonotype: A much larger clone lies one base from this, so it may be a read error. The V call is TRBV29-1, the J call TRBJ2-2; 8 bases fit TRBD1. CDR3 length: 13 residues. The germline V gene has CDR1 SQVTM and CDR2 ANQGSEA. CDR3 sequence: CSSRTGNAGELFF. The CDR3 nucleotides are TGCAGCTCCAGGACAGGGAACGCCGGGGAGCTGTTTTTT.

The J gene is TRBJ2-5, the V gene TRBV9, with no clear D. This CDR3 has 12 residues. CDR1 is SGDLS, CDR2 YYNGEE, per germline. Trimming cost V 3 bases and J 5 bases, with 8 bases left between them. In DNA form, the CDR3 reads TGTGCCAGCAGCGCCACCGGGGAGACCCAGTACTTC. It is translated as CASSATGETQYF. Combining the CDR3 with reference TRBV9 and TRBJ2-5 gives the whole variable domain DSGVTQTPKHLITATGQRVTLRCSPRSGDLSVYWYQQSLDQGLQFLIQYYNGEERAKGNILERFSAQQFPDLHSELNLSSLELGDSALYFCASSATGETQYFGPGTRLLVL.

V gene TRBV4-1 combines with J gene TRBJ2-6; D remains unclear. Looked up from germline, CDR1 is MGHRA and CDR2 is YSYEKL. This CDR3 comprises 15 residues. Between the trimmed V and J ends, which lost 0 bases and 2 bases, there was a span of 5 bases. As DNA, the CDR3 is TGCGCCAGCAGCCAAGATTTCCCTGGGGCCAACGTCCTGACTTTC. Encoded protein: CASSQDFPGANVLTF.

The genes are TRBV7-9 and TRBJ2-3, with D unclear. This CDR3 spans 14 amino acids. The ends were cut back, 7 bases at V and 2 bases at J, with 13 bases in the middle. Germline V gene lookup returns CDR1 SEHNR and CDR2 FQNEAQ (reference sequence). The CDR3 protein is CASTLRATTDTQYF. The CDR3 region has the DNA TGTGCCAGCACCCTACGGGCTACCACAGATACGCAGTATTTT. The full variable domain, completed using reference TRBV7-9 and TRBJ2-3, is DTGVSQNPRHKITKRGQNVTFRCDPISEHNRLYWYRQTLGQGPEFLTYFQNEAQLEKSRLLSDRFSAERPKGSFSTLEIQRTEQGDSAMYLCASTLRATTDTQYFGPGTRLTVL.

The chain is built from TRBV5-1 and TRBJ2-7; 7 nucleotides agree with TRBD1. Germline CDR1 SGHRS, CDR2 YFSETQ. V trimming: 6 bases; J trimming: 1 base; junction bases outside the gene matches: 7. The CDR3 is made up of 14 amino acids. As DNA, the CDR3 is TGCGCCAGCAATAGGGAACAGGGGTCCTACGAGCAGTACTTC. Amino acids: CASNREQGSYEQYF.